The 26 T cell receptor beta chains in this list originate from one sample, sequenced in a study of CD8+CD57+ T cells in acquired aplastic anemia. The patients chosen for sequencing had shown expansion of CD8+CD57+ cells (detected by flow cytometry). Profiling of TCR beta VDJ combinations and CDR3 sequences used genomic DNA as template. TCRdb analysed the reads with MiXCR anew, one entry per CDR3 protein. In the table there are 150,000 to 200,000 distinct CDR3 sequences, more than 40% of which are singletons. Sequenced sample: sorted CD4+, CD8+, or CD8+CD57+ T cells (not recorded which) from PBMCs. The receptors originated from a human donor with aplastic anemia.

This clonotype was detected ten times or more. The CDR3 loop reads CASNWALQRGGYTF. The CDR3 nucleotides read TGTGCCAGTAACTGGGCGCTACAACGAGGGGGCTACACCTTC. The gene calls are TRBV19 and TRBJ1-2; unclear D gene. Germline V gene sequence: CDR1 LNHDA, CDR2 SQIVND (reference sequence). Trimming cost V 7 bases and J 8 bases, with 20 bases left between them. The CDR3 loop spans 14 amino acids.

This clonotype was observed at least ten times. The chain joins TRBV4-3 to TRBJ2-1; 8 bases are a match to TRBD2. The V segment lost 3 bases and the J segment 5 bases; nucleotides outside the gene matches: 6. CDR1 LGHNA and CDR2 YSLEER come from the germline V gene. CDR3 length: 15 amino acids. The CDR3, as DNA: TGCGCCAGCAGCCAGCCGGGACTAGAGGACAATGAGCAGTTCTTC. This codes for CASSQPGLEDNEQFF.

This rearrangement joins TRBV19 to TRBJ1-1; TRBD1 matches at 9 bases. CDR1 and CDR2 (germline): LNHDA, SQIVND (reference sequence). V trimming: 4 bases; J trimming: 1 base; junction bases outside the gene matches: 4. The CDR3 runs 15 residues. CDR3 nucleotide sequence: TGTGCCAGTAGTAAGGGGGACAGGGAGAACACTGAAGCTTTCTTT. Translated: CASSKGDRENTEAFF.

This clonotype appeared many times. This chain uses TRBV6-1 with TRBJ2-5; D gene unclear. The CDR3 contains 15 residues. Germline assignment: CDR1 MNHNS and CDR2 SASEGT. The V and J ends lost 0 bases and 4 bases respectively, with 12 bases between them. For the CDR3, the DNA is TGTGCCAGCAGTGAAGCACTATTGTCCGGAGAGACCCAGTACTTC. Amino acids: CASSEALLSGETQYF.

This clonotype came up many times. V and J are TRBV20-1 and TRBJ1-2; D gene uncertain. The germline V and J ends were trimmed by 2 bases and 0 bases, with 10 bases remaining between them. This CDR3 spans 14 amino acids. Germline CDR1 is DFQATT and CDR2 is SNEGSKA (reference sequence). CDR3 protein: CSARNVQTNYGYTF. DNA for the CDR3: TGCAGTGCTAGAAACGTCCAGACTAACTATGGCTACACCTTC.

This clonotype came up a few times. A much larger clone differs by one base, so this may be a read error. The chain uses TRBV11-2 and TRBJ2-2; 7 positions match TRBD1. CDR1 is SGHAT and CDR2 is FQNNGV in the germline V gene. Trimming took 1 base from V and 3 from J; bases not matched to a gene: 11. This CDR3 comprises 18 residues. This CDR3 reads CASSLGGTASRYTGELFF. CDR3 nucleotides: TGTGCCAGCAGCTTAGGAGGGACAGCAAGCCGGTACACCGGGGAGCTGTTTTTT.

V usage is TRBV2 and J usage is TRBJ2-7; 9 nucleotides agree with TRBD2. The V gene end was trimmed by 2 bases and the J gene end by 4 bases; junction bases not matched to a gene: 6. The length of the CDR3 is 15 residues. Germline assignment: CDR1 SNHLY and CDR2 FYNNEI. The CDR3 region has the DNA TGTGCCAGCAGTGAACGAGCGGGAGGTAGTTACGAGCAGTACTTC. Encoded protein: CASSERAGGSYEQYF.

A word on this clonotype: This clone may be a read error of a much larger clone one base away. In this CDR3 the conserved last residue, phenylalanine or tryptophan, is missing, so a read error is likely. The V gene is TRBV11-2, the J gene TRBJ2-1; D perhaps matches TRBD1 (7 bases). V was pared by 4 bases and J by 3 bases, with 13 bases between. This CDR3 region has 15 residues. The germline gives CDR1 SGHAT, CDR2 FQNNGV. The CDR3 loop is CASSSHQGGYNEQFC. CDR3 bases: TGTGCCAGCAGCTCGCACCAGGGGGGCTACAATGAGCAGTTCTGC.

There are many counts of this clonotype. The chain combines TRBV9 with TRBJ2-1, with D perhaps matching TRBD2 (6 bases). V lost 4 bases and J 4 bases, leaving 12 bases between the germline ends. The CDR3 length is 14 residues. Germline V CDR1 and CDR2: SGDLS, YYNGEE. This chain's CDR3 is CASSSGDSYNEQFF. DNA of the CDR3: TGTGCCAGCAGCTCCGGGGACTCTTACAATGAGCAGTTCTTC.

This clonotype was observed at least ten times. CDR3 DNA sequence: TGTGCCACGGAAGCGGGGGGCGGTGGGCAGCCCCAGCATTTT. Its protein is CATEAGGGGQPQHF. The gene calls are TRBV6-5 and TRBJ1-5; the D gene is possibly TRBD1 (6 bases). Germline-derived CDR1 and CDR2 are MNHEY and SVGAGI. Trimming shortened V by 10 bases and J by 7 bases, and 20 bases separated the two germline ends. This CDR3 is 14 amino acids long.

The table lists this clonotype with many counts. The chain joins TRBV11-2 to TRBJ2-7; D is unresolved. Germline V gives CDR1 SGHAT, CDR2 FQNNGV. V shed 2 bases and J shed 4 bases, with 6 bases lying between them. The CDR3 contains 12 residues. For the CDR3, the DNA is TGTGCCAGCAGCTTATTCATGTACGAGCAGTACTTC. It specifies CASSLFMYEQYF.

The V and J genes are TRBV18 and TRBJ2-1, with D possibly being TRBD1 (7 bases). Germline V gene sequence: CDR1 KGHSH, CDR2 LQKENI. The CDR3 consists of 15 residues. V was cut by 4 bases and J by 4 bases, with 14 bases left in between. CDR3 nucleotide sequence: TGTGCCAGCTCACGGCGGGACAGAGTTTACAATGAGCAGTTCTTC. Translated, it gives CASSRRDRVYNEQFF.

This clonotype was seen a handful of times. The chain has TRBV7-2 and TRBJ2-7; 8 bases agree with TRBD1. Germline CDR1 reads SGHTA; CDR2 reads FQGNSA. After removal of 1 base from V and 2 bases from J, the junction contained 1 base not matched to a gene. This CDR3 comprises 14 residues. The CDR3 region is CASSLGTGTYEQYF. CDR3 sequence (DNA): TGTGCCAGCAGCTTAGGGACAGGGACCTACGAGCAGTACTTC.

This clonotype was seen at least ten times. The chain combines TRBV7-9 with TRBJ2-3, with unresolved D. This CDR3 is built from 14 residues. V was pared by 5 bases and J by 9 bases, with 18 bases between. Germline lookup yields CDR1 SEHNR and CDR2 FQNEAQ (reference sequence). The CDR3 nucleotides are TGTGCCAGCAGCCCCCAAAAGTTGGAGCAGACGCAGTATTTT. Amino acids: CASSPQKLEQTQYF.

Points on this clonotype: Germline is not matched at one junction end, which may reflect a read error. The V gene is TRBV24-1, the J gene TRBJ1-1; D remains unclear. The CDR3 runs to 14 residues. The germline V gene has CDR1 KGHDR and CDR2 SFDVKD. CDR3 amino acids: CAISVGLLNTEAFF. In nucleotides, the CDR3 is TGTGCCATCAGTGTTGGACTCCTGAACACTGAAGCTTTCTTT.

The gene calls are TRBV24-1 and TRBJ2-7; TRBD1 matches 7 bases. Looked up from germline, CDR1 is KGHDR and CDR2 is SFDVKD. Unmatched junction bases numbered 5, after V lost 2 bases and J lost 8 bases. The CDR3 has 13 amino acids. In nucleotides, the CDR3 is TGTGCCACCAGTGATTGGGACAGCTTTAAGCAGTACTTC. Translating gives CATSDWDSFKQYF.

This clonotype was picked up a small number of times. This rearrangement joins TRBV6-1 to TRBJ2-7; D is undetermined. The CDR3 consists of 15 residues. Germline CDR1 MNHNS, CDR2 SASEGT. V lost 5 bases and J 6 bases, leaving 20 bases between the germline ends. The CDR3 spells CASSRLYMENCEQYF. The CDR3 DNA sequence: TGTGCCAGCAGTAGACTTTACATGGAAAACTGCGAGCAGTACTTC.

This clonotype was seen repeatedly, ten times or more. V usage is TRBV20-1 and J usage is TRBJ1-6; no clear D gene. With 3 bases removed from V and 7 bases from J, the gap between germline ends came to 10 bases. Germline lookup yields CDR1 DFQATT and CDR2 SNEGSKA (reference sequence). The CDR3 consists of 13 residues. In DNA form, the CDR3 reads TGCAGTGCTAGGGGAGCCCTCAATTCACCCCTCCACTTT. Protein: CSARGALNSPLHF.

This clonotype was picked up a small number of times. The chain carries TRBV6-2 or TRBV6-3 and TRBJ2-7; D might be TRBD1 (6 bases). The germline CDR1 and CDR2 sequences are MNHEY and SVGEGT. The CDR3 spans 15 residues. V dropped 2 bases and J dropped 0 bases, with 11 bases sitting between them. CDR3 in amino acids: CASSYQQGISYEQYF. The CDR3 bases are TGTGCCAGCAGTTACCAACAGGGTATCTCCTACGAGCAGTACTTC.

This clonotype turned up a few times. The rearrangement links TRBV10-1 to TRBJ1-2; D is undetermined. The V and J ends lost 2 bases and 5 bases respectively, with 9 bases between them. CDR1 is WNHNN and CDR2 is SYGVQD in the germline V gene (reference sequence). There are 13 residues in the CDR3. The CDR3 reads CASSEHRMYGYTF. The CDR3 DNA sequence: TGCGCCAGCAGTGAGCATCGGATGTATGGCTACACCTTC.

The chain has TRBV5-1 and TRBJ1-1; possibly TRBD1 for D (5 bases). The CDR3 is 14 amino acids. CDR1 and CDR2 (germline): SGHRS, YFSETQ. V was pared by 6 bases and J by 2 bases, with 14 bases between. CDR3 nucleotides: TGCGCCAGCAATCCCGGGACGGGAAACACTGAAGCTTTCTTT. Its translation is CASNPGTGNTEAFF.

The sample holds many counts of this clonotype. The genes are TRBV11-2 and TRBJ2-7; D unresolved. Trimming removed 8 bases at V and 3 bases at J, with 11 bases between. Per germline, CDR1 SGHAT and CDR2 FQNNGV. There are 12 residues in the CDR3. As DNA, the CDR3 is TGTGCCAGCGAAGGCGAAAACTACGAGCAGTACTTC. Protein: CASEGENYEQYF.

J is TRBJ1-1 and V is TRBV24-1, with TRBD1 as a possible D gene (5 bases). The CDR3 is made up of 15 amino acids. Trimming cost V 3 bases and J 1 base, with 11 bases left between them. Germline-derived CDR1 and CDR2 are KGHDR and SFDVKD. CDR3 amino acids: CATSDLWGENTEAFF. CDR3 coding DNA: TGTGCCACCAGTGATCTGTGGGGCGAGAACACTGAAGCTTTCTTT.

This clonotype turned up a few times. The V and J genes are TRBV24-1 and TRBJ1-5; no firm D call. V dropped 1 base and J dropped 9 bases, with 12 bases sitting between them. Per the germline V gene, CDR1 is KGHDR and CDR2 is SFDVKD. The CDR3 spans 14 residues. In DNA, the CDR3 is TGTGCCACCAGTGATTTTAGGGAGGGAGGGCCCCAGCATTTT. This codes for CATSDFREGGPQHF.

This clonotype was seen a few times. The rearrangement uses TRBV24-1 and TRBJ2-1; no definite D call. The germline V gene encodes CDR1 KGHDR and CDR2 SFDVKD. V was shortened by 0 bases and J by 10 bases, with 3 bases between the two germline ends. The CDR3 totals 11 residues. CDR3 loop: CATSDLWEQFF. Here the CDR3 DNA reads TGTGCCACCAGTGATTTGTGGGAGCAGTTCTTC.

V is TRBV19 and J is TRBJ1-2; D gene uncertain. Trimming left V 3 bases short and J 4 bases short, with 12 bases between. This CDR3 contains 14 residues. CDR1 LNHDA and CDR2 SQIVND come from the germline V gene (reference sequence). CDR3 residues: CASSIAEGGYGYTF. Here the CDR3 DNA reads TGTGCCAGTAGTATCGCTGAGGGCGGCTATGGCTACACCTTC. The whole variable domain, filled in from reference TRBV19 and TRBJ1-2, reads DGGITQSPKYLFRKEGQNVTLSCEQNLNHDAMYWYRQDPGQGLRLIYYSQIVNDFQKGDIAEGYSVSREKKESFPLTVTSAQKNPTAFYLCASSIAEGGYGYTFGSGTRLTVV.